Listed here are 19 T cell receptor beta chains from one sample, sequenced in a study of beta chain features in type 1 diabetes. Antigen specificity for these receptors is unknown. General study findings and limits: All four CD4+ subsets of Type 1 diabetes patients contained TCRB CDR3s that were moderately but significantly shorter.

Investigators reverse transcribed all isolated RNA, so they sequenced expressed TCRB transcripts. TCRdb's copy holds only in-frame clones and misses some; the assay was immunoSEQ multiplex PCR. This sample has 150,000 or so clones; just over 8% occur once, and the top ten carry more than 0.5%. The material sequenced was central memory CD4+ T cells from blood. These receptor sequences come from a woman between 18 and 30 years old with type 1 diabetes.

This clone appeared a few times. The chain recombines TRBV6-1 with TRBJ2-7; perhaps TRBD2 as D (6 bases). Between the trimmed V and J ends, which lost 6 bases and 1 base, there was a span of 13 bases. The germline V gene encodes CDR1 MNHNS and CDR2 SASEGT. The CDR3 is made up of 14 amino acids. In DNA form, the CDR3 reads TGTGCCAGCAGCGTAGCGGTAACTTCCTACGAGCAGTACTTC. The encoded protein is CASSVAVTSYEQYF.

This clone was seen a few times. This rearrangement joins TRBV9 to TRBJ1-6; 8 bases fit TRBD1. After removal of 0 bases from V and 10 bases from J, the junction contained 12 bases not matched to a gene. The CDR3 runs to 17 residues. Germline CDR1 and CDR2: SGDLS and YYNGEE. The CDR3 sequence is CASSVDGTGGKLSPLHF. CDR3 sequence (DNA): TGTGCCAGCAGCGTAGATGGCACAGGGGGGAAGTTGTCACCCCTCCACTTT. Full variable domain (rest looked up from reference TRBV9 and TRBJ1-6): DSGVTQTPKHLITATGQRVTLRCSPRSGDLSVYWYQQSLDQGLQFLIQYYNGEERAKGNILERFSAQQFPDLHSELNLSSLELGDSALYFCASSVDGTGGKLSPLHFGNGTRLTVT.

The chain is built from TRBV2 and TRBJ2-7, with 8 nucleotides matching TRBD2. Germline V CDR1 and CDR2: SNHLY, FYNNEI. The CDR3 consists of 13 residues. The ends lost 6 bases at V and 0 bases at J; junction bases unmatched: 1. The CDR3 bases are TGTGCCAGCAGCGGGGGGGCCTCCTACGAGCAGTACTTC. Translating it yields CASSGGASYEQYF.

This clone has more than one count but fewer than ten. V and J are TRBV27 and TRBJ2-5, with a possible D match to TRBD2 (7 bases). The germline V gene has CDR1 MNHEY and CDR2 SMNVEV (reference sequence). This CDR3 spans 16 amino acids. Trimming shortened V by 5 bases and J by 5 bases, and 21 bases separated the two germline ends. The CDR3 sequence is CASSPLGGGDVETQYF. The DNA of the CDR3 is TGTGCCAGCAGTCCCCTCGGCGGGGGCGATGTGGAGACCCAGTACTTC.

The chain is built from TRBV18 and TRBJ2-6; D gene ambiguous. Germline assignment: CDR1 KGHSH and CDR2 LQKENI. The V and J ends lost 6 bases and 2 bases respectively, with 11 bases between them. CDR3 length: 15 residues. CDR3 sequence reads: CASSPGNTGANVLTF. In DNA form, the CDR3 reads TGTGCCAGCTCCCCCGGTAATACTGGGGCCAACGTCCTGACTTTC.

The chain combines TRBV5-1 with TRBJ2-5, with D possibly TRBD2 on 6 matching bases. Germline CDR1 is SGHRS and CDR2 is YFSETQ. The V and J ends lost 3 bases and 0 bases respectively, with 18 bases between them. This CDR3 is built from 17 residues. CDR3 in amino acids: CASSSPSGTEYQETQYF. Written as DNA, the CDR3 is TGCGCCAGCAGCTCCCCTTCAGGGACTGAGTACCAAGAGACCCAGTACTTC.

The chain joins TRBV5-1 to TRBJ2-3, with D possibly being TRBD2 (5 bases). The CDR3 is 16 amino acids. V was pared by 0 bases and J by 2 bases, with 13 bases between. Germline assignment: CDR1 SGHRS and CDR2 YFSETQ. This CDR3 reads CASSLGHSEFTDTQYF. For the CDR3, the DNA is TGCGCCAGCAGCTTGGGCCATAGCGAGTTCACAGATACGCAGTATTTT.

This clone was seen more than once but under ten times. The chain couples TRBV5-4 to TRBJ2-1, with D possibly being TRBD1 (5 bases). Germline CDR1 SGHNT, CDR2 YYREEE (reference sequence). Between the trimmed V and J ends, which lost 2 bases and 4 bases, there was a span of 13 bases. The CDR3 covers 15 residues. In DNA, the CDR3 is TGTGCCAGCAGCTTTGACAGCTATTCATACAATGAGCAGTTCTTC. Its protein is CASSFDSYSYNEQFF.

This clone was counted between two and nine times. The chain carries TRBV18 and TRBJ1-1; TRBD1 is a possible D gene (6 bases). The V and J ends lost 2 bases and 0 bases respectively, with 7 bases between them. CDR1 and CDR2 from the germline V gene are KGHSH and LQKENI. The CDR3 spans 14 residues. The CDR3 nucleotides are TGTGCCAGCTCACCAGACAGGCTGAACACTGAAGCTTTCTTT. Encoded protein: CASSPDRLNTEAFF. The full variable domain, rest sourced from reference TRBV18 and TRBJ1-1, is NAGVMQNPRHLVRRRGQEARLRCSPMKGHSHVYWYRQLPEEGLKFMVYLQKENIIDESGMPKERFSAEFPKEGPSILRIQQVVRGDSAAYFCASSPDRLNTEAFFGQGTRLTVV.

The rearrangement uses TRBV6-5 and TRBJ1-5; 7 positions match TRBD1. Unmatched junction bases numbered 8, after V lost 6 bases and J lost 3 bases. The germline V gene has CDR1 MNHEY and CDR2 SVGAGI. This CDR3 is 15 amino acids long. DNA of the CDR3: TGTGCCAGCAGGCCCCCGGGACAGCCCAATCAGCCCCAGCATTTT. It specifies CASRPPGQPNQPQHF.

The chain employs TRBV25-1 and TRBJ2-3, with 9 bases that match TRBD2. This CDR3 has 15 amino acids. The trim removed 1 base at V and 5 bases at J, leaving 4 bases unmatched. Germline V gives CDR1 MGHDK, CDR2 SYGVNS. DNA for the CDR3: TGTGCCAGCAGTGAATTAAGCGGGAGGAAAGATACGCAGTATTTT. Encoded protein: CASSELSGRKDTQYF.

This clone was counted only a few times. V and J are TRBV5-1 and TRBJ1-2; a possible D gene is TRBD1 (5 bases). Germline CDR1 is SGHRS and CDR2 is YFSETQ. The CDR3 covers 13 residues. V lost 8 bases and J 0 bases, leaving 11 bases between the germline ends. CDR3 bases: TGCGCCAGTAGACAGTTAGCTAACTATGGCTACACCTTC. Its translation: CASRQLANYGYTF.

The chain employs TRBV6-1 and TRBJ2-7; no firm D call. The V gene lost 5 bases and the J gene lost 6 bases, with 14 bases spanning the gap. Germline assignment: CDR1 MNHNS and CDR2 SASEGT. The CDR3 length is 13 residues. This chain's CDR3 is CASSPELILEQYF. As DNA, the CDR3 is TGTGCCAGCAGTCCCGAGTTGATTCTCGAGCAGTACTTC.

This clone showed up just a few times. V is TRBV4-3 and J is TRBJ2-3; TRBD1 matches 7 bases. V shed 0 bases and J 1 base; nucleotides not matched to a gene: 16. The CDR3 length is 20 residues. Germline V lookup: CDR1 LGHNA, CDR2 YSLEER. The CDR3: CASSQEGGENPGGRTDTQYF. CDR3 in DNA: TGCGCCAGCAGCCAAGAGGGTGGGGAAAATCCAGGGGGACGCACAGATACGCAGTATTTT.

This clone has just a few counts. The chain has TRBV6-5 and TRBJ2-5; perhaps TRBD1 as D (6 bases). This CDR3 comprises 14 residues. V was cut by 6 bases and J by 5 bases, with 16 bases left in between. Germline CDR1 MNHEY, CDR2 SVGAGI. The CDR3 DNA reads as TGTGCCAGCAGCTCACAGGGTCACTTCGAGACCCAGTACTTC. Encoded protein: CASSSQGHFETQYF.

The rearrangement joins TRBV7-4 to TRBJ2-3; D not certain. CDR3 length: 16 amino acids. Germline CDR1 reads SGHVT; CDR2 reads SQSDAQ. Trimming removed 1 base at V and 4 bases at J, with 15 bases between. This CDR3 reads CASSLGRNAVADTQYF. CDR3 in DNA: TGTGCCAGCAGCTTAGGCCGCAATGCAGTGGCAGATACGCAGTATTTT. The whole variable domain, filled in from reference TRBV7-4 and TRBJ2-3, reads GAGVSQSPRYKVAKRGRDVALRCDSISGHVTLYWYRQTLGQGSEVLTYSQSDAQRDKSGRPSGRFSAERPERSVSTLKIQRTEQGDSAVYLCASSLGRNAVADTQYFGPGTRLTVL.

This clone was counted a few times. The chain has TRBV18 and TRBJ1-3, with 7 positions matching TRBD1. The CDR3 totals 13 residues. V was clipped by 6 bases and J by 3 bases; unmatched bases: 2. Germline CDR1 is KGHSH and CDR2 is LQKENI. CDR3 sequence: CASSTGFGNTIYF. CDR3 nucleotides: TGTGCCAGCTCGACAGGGTTTGGAAACACCATATATTTT.

The chain links TRBV7-8 to TRBJ2-7; 15 positions match TRBD2. V dropped 4 bases and J dropped 2; count of bases not matched to a gene: 9. CDR1 and CDR2 (germline): SGHVS, FQNEAQ. The CDR3 runs 18 residues. For the CDR3, the DNA is TGTGCCAGCAGCTCCAGGGCCGGACTAGCGGGGGGGGCCTACGAGCAGTACTTC. This sequence encodes CASSSRAGLAGGAYEQYF.

This sequence joins TRBV7-2 and TRBJ2-1; the match to TRBD2 covers 9 bases. V lost 4 bases, J lost 8 bases, and 9 bases stayed unmatched. Germline CDR1 and CDR2: SGHTA and FQGNSA. This CDR3 has 15 amino acids. CDR3 DNA: TGTGCCAGCAGCTCCCCGGCTAGCGGGGTATATGAGCAGTTCTTC. Translated, it gives CASSSPASGVYEQFF.